These 14 T cell receptor beta chains originate from one sample sequenced in a study of technical replicates of blood from several donors (TCRdb year 2017). Library preparation used the immunoSEQ multiplex PCR assay. Here the immuneACCESS table is served through TCRdb, limited to in-frame sequences with V and J called. Missing clones are a known gap in these copies; in checked studies unresolved V genes cover under half, and the rest lacks a known reason. The sample contains about 70,000 clones, over 85% of them found a single time. The ten biggest clones cover roughly 0.41% of the sample. Sequenced input: T cells isolated from PBMCs. These receptors all stem from a human donor in good health.

The V and J genes are TRBV6-5 and TRBJ1-4, with 7 bases aligning to TRBD1. The J segment lost 8 bases and the V segment lost 1 base, leaving 7 bases of the junction unmatched. CDR1 and CDR2 (germline): MNHEY, SVGAGI. The CDR3 length is 15 residues. The CDR3 region has the DNA TGTGCCAGCAGTTACTGGGACAGCCGGATCGAAAAACTGTTTTTT. As protein: CASSYWDSRIEKLFF.

The chain joins TRBV13 to TRBJ2-3, with 9 bases identical to TRBD2. The CDR3 totals 16 residues. Trimming removed 3 bases from V and 2 bases from J; junction bases left unmatched: 6. Per germline, CDR1 PRHDT and CDR2 FYEKMQ (reference sequence). CDR3 region: CASSFRGTSFTDTQYF. The CDR3 DNA is TGTGCCAGCAGCTTTAGAGGGACTAGCTTCACAGATACGCAGTATTTT.

J is TRBJ2-7 and V is TRBV30; TRBD2 matches at 8 bases. Germline V gene data show CDR1 as GTSNPN and CDR2 as SVGIG (reference sequence). CDR3 length equals 13 residues. With V trimmed by 4 bases and J by 7 bases, 9 bases remained unmatched. The CDR3 bases are TGTGCCTGGACTTCGCAGGCGGGGGGAGAGCAGTACTTC. Protein sequence: CAWTSQAGGEQYF.

This chain uses TRBV19 with TRBJ1-2; no definite D call. CDR3 length equals 11 residues. CDR1 and CDR2 (germline): LNHDA, SQIVND (reference sequence). Trimming removed 5 bases at V and 4 bases at J, with 5 bases between. The CDR3 spells CASSGSYGYTF. DNA for the CDR3: TGTGCCAGTAGTGGCTCCTATGGCTACACCTTC.

CDR3 bases: TGTGCCAGTAGTCACAGGGGGAGGACCTACGAGCAGTACTTC. Protein: CASSHRGRTYEQYF. This chain uses TRBV19 with TRBJ2-7, with TRBD1 matching over 8 bases. The CDR3 loop spans 14 amino acids. Germline V lookup: CDR1 LNHDA, CDR2 SQIVND (reference sequence). V lost 5 bases and J lost 2; bases outside the gene matches: 5.

Here the CDR3 reads CASSSIIAGGSYNEQFF. The DNA of the CDR3 is TGTGCCAGCAGCTCGATCATAGCGGGAGGTTCCTACAATGAGCAGTTCTTC. This sequence joins TRBV7-9 and TRBJ2-1; 10 bases agree with TRBD2. Trimming at V came to 4 bases and at J to 1 base, leaving 7 bases not matched to a gene. The germline gives CDR1 SEHNR, CDR2 FQNEAQ (reference sequence). This CDR3 is built from 17 residues.

The chain uses TRBV7-9 and TRBJ2-7, with 7 positions matching TRBD1. CDR1 is SEHNR, CDR2 FQNEAQ, per germline (reference sequence). CDR3 length equals 13 residues. V was pared by 4 bases and J by 2 bases, with 2 bases of the junction left unmatched. The CDR3 sequence is CASSWDRAYEQYF. The CDR3 nucleotides read TGTGCCAGCAGCTGGGACAGAGCCTACGAGCAGTACTTC.

The rearrangement joins TRBV5-4 to TRBJ2-1; the match to TRBD2 covers 10 bases. This CDR3 is built from 15 residues. Germline V gene lookup returns CDR1 SGHNT and CDR2 YYREEE (reference sequence). Unmatched junction bases numbered 7, after V lost 5 bases and J lost 5 bases. The CDR3 DNA sequence: TGTGCCAGCAGTTCTAGCGGGAGAACACACAATGAGCAGTTCTTC. This translates into CASSSSGRTHNEQFF. Based on the CDR3 plus reference TRBV5-4 and TRBJ2-1, the full variable domain is ETGVTQSPTHLIKTRGQQVTLRCSSQSGHNTVSWYQQALGQGPQFIFQYYREEENGRGNFPPRFSGLQFPNYSSELNVNALELDDSALYLCASSSSGRTHNEQFFGPGTRLTVL.

A few counts support this clone. The chain joins TRBV28 to TRBJ1-5; D not resolved. V gave up 2 bases and J gave up 1 base, with 6 bases separating them. Germline lookup yields CDR1 MDHEN and CDR2 SYDVKM. This CDR3 has 14 amino acids. The CDR3, as DNA: TGTGCCAGCAGTTTAGTACAGAGCAATCAGCCCCAGCATTTT. Its translation: CASSLVQSNQPQHF.

This chain joins TRBV11-2 and TRBJ2-2; TRBD1 matches 9 bases. Germline trimming cut 5 bases from V and 4 bases from J; bases unmatched to any gene: 8. The CDR3 sequence is 16 residues long. The V gene's germline CDR1 is SGHAT and CDR2 FQNNGV. The CDR3 region has the DNA TGTGCCAGCAGCCCGAACAGGGGGCAGAGCACCGGGGAGCTGTTTTTT. Residues: CASSPNRGQSTGELFF.

This clone has just one count. The chain couples TRBV28 to TRBJ2-7, with 8 bases matching TRBD2. Germline CDR1 and CDR2: MDHEN and SYDVKM. V lost 10 bases and J lost 4; bases outside the gene matches: 12. The CDR3 length is 14 residues. The CDR3 region is CATRSGSYWYEQYF. The DNA of the CDR3 is TGTGCCACCAGAAGCGGGAGTTATTGGTACGAGCAGTACTTC.

The rearrangement links TRBV4-3 to TRBJ2-7; a weak D match, TRBD2 (5 bases). CDR1 is LGHNA and CDR2 is YSLEER in the germline V gene. The CDR3 runs to 12 residues. Trimming pared 2 bases from V and 3 bases from J, leaving 5 bases between. The CDR3 loop reads CASSQSGYEQYF. As DNA, the CDR3 is TGCGCCAGCAGCCAAAGCGGCTACGAGCAGTACTTC.

The chain carries TRBV4-1 and TRBJ2-7, with D perhaps TRBD2 (6 bases). CDR3 length equals 15 residues. V lost 0 bases and J 3 bases, leaving 12 bases between the germline ends. Germline V gene sequence: CDR1 MGHRA, CDR2 YSYEKL. CDR3 region: CASSQDLLAGYEQYF. The CDR3 region has the DNA TGCGCCAGCAGCCAAGATTTACTAGCTGGCTACGAGCAGTACTTC.

The V and J genes are TRBV18 and TRBJ1-1; D not resolved. The germline CDR1 and CDR2 sequences are KGHSH and LQKENI. V gave up 2 bases and J gave up 5 bases, with 9 bases separating them. The CDR3 is made up of 13 amino acids. The CDR3 sequence: CASSPFSGTEAFF. The DNA of the CDR3 is TGTGCCAGCTCACCATTTTCGGGAACTGAAGCTTTCTTT.